This T cell receptor (beta chain) was retrieved from a study of shared clonotypes between healthy human individuals. The table came from immunoSEQ multiplex PCR; TCRdb's copy has only in-frame clones and leaves some out. The data hold over a million clones, with nearly 99% observed a single time. The CDR3 is made up of 16 amino acids. Trimming removed 0 bases from V and 5 bases from J; junction bases left unmatched: 4. Germline CDR1 MNHNY, CDR2 SVGAGI (reference sequence). Sequenced: naive CD4+ T cells sorted from blood. Subset noted: CD45RA+ positively selected. V is TRBV6-6 and J is TRBJ2-7; 13 nucleotides agree with TRBD2. The TCR sequence derives from a man aged 25-40 years in good health. The CDR3 sequence: CASSYSALAGGNEQYF. The CDR3 DNA follows: TGTGCCAGCAGTTACTCGGCACTAGCGGGAGGGAACGAGCAGTACTTC.